This TCR beta chain was profiled in a study of blood T cell repertoires in COVID-19 (dated by TCRdb to about 2020). Background on the whole study: Samples covering the acute and convalescent phases of COVID-19 were provided by collaborators in the United States, Italy and Spain. The material from the prospective study consisted of cDNA or gDNA derived from T cells, B-cell-depleted T cells, or PBMCs. The dataset comprised deeply sampled blood TCRbeta repertoires from subjects exposed to, actively infected with, or recovered from COVID-19. The repertoires were made available in a free public database intended to serve as a resource for research on the immune response to SARS-CoV-2. The samples were drawn from the first 160 participants of the ongoing ImmuneRACE study and from 950 to 1,500 subjects provided by 6 global collaborators. A de-identified subject ID, COVID-19 status, age in years and sex were almost always included in the sample metadata. HLA class I and class II types, where available, came from metadata supplied by the sample provider rather than from assay-based typing.

Collaborating institutions collected whole blood in K2EDTA tubes following their own protocols. For TCRbeta analysis, collaborators shipped samples in one of three forms: frozen whole blood, isolated PBMCs, or DNA extracted from either of those sample types. CDR1 and CDR2, looked up from the germline V gene, are SGHVS and FQNEAQ. Relative to germline, V is 1 base shorter and J is 4 bases shorter, with 10 bases between their ends. From cysteine to phenylalanine, the CDR3 is 15 amino acids long. Only the CDR3 region is kept as DNA, spanning 45 bases read in frame from base 1. TCRbeta CDR3 regions were amplified from genomic DNA by means of the immunoSEQ Assay, a bias-controlled multiplex PCR. Under the source paper's analysis protocol: The number of nucleated cells in each sample was estimated from the amplification of reference gene primers within the assay. To quantify the absolute abundance of each unique TCRbeta CDR3 rearrangement, sequence reads were collapsed and filtered. Productive Simpson clonality was computed per sample as the square root of Simpson's diversity index over productive rearrangements. What TCRdb holds here is the immuneACCESS table cut down to in-frame rearrangements. Part of the clones is not present; checked against another copy, under half of the missing clones reflect an unresolved V gene, and the others are unexplained. V, J and clone size are those of that table, while D and trimming were read from the DNA. The sample table shows around 74,000 clones, and 70% to 90% are seen once. The ten largest account for approximately 4.4% of the sample.

Remarks on this clone: Its antigen remains undetermined. No base quality information exists; no much larger clone differs at one position.

Overall study outcomes, separate from this receptor: The quantity of clinical and demographic metadata differed by source and by participant and was supplied without curation.

This clonotype originated in a middle-aged man with active COVID-19. The sequence links TRBV7-8 to TRBJ1-4; the D gene is perhaps TRBD1, on 6 matching bases. The sequencing input was peripheral blood. The bases are TGTGCCAGCAGCTTAGGGGGGCTTAATAATGAAAAACTGTTTTTT. It translates as CASSLGGLNNEKLFF.